These 9 T cell receptor beta chains share one sample of origin, sequenced in a study of blood T cell repertoires in COVID-19. The data were produced by immunoSEQ multiplex PCR, yet TCRdb's version contains in-frame clones alone and is incomplete. This sample has 70,000 to 95,000 clones, with around 80% found just once. The sample taken for sequencing was peripheral blood. The receptors were sampled from a human donor in a cohort sampled during active COVID-19.

The rearrangement joins TRBV5-1 to TRBJ1-1; D gene ambiguous. Trimming shortened V by 0 bases and J by 1 base, and 7 bases separated the two germline ends. Germline loops: CDR1 SGHRS, CDR2 YFSETQ. The CDR3 has 14 residues. The DNA of the CDR3 is TGCGCCAGCAGCTTGGGGCCAGAGAACACTGAAGCTTTCTTT. Its protein product is CASSLGPENTEAFF.

The V gene is TRBV5-4, the J gene TRBJ1-6; tentatively, D is TRBD1 (6 bases). CDR1 SGHNT and CDR2 YYREEE come from the germline V gene (reference sequence). Trimming pared 5 bases from V and 7 bases from J, leaving 16 bases between. The CDR3 length is 15 residues. CDR3 DNA: TGTGCCAGCAGATCAGCCGGGGGGCGGAATTCACCCCTCCACTTT. It yields the protein CASRSAGGRNSPLHF.

The CDR3 here is CASTRIAGGPGDTQYF. The DNA for the CDR3 is TGCGCCAGCACCAGGATAGCGGGGGGGCCGGGAGATACGCAGTATTTT. This chain uses TRBV5-1 with TRBJ2-3; TRBD2 matches at 11 bases. This CDR3 comprises 16 residues. The junction had 11 bases not matched to a gene; V was cut back by 6 bases and J by 5 bases. The germline gives CDR1 SGHRS, CDR2 YFSETQ.

Here the CDR3 DNA reads TGCAGCGTGATCGGGGGAGGCGACACTGAAGCTTTCTTT. It translates to CSVIGGGDTEAFF. The rearrangement joins TRBV29-1 to TRBJ1-1; D perhaps matches TRBD1 (5 bases). This CDR3 has 13 amino acids. Germline V gene lookup returns CDR1 SQVTM and CDR2 ANQGSEA. The germline V and J ends were trimmed by 6 bases and 3 bases, with 14 bases remaining between them.

The chain recombines TRBV6-5 with TRBJ2-5, with a tentative D call TRBD2 (5 bases). The length of the CDR3 is 15 residues. Deletions cut 5 bases from V and 1 base from J, with 14 bases between. From germline, CDR1 is MNHEY and CDR2 SVGAGI. CDR3 in amino acids: CASSLGAAAQETQYF. The CDR3 region has the DNA TGTGCCAGCAGTCTGGGAGCAGCAGCCCAAGAGACCCAGTACTTC.

This clone was seen a few times. The chain is built from TRBV29-1 and TRBJ1-1; D is possibly TRBD1 (5 bases). The CDR3 is 13 amino acids. The V end was cut by 7 bases, the J end by 0 bases, with 12 bases between. CDR1 SQVTM and CDR2 ANQGSEA come from the germline V gene. DNA of the CDR3: TGCAGCGGCTCGGGGGGAATGAACACTGAAGCTTTCTTT. Amino acids: CSGSGGMNTEAFF.

The chain links TRBV10-3 to TRBJ2-3, with D perhaps TRBD2 (7 bases). Trimming took 2 bases from V and 2 from J, leaving 14 bases between them. This CDR3 is built from 16 residues. From germline, CDR1 is ENHRY and CDR2 SYGVKD. The CDR3: CAISERGGALTDTQYF. CDR3 nucleotides: TGTGCCATCAGTGAGAGAGGGGGGGCGCTCACAGATACGCAGTATTTT.

This chain connects TRBV4-1 to TRBJ2-1; 9 bases map to TRBD2. V shed 0 bases and J 4 bases; nucleotides not matched to a gene: 7. Germline assignment: CDR1 MGHRA and CDR2 YSYEKL. The CDR3 spans 17 residues. This CDR3 reads CASSQDAGGPSYNEQFF. The CDR3 nucleotides are TGCGCCAGCAGCCAAGACGCGGGGGGGCCTTCGTACAATGAGCAGTTCTTC.

This chain connects TRBV11-3 to TRBJ2-7, with 9 nucleotides matching TRBD2. The V gene's germline CDR1 is SGHNT and CDR2 YENEEA. V gave up 1 base and J gave up 6 bases; unmatched junction bases: 13. The CDR3 has 17 amino acids. The CDR3 protein is CASSLVAVLAGVSEQYF. CDR3 nucleotide sequence: TGTGCCAGCAGCTTAGTAGCCGTCTTAGCGGGGGTCAGCGAGCAGTACTTC.